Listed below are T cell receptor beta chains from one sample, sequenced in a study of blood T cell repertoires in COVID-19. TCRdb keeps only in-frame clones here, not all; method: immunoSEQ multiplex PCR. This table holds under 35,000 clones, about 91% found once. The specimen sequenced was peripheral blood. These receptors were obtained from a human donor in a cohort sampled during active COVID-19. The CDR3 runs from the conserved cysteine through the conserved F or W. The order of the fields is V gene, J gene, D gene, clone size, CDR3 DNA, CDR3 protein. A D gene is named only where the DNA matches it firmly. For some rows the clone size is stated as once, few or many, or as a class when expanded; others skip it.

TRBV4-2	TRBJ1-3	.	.	TGTGCCAGCAGCCAAGAGCAGGGTGGCTCTGGAAACACCATATATTTT	CASSQEQGGSGNTIYF
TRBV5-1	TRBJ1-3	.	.	TGCGCCAGCAGCGATCTTCAGTCCTCTGGAAACACCATATATTTT	CASSDLQSSGNTIYF
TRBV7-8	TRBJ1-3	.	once	TGTGCCAGCAGCTTACGGGGTGCGGCGCCGGGAAACACCATATATTTT	CASSLRGAAPGNTIYF
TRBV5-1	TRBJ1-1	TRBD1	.	TGCGCCAGCCGAACAGGGGGCGCGGAGAAAAAGGTGAGGGACACTGAAGCTTTCTTT	CASRTGGAEKKVRDTEAFF
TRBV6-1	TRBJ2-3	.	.	TGTGCCAGCAGTGAAGTCCTTTCTAGCACAGATACGCAGTATTTT	CASSEVLSSTDTQYF
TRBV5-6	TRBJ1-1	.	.	TGTGCCAGCAGCTTAGAGACAGGCCTGAACACTGAAGCTTTCTTT	CASSLETGLNTEAFF
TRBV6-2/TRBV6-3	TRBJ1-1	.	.	TGTGCCAGCAGTTACTCTGGGGGAGGTAGTAAAGCTTTCTTT	CASSYSGGGSKAFF
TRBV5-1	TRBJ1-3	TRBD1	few	TGCGCCAGCAGCTTGGGGACAGGAGGAAACACCATATATTTT	CASSLGTGGNTIYF
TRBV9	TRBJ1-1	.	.	TGTGCCAGCAGCCCGGGATTGGCAGGGGATGAAGCTTTCTTT	CASSPGLAGDEAFF
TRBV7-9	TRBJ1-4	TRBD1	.	TGTGCCAGCAGCCTAGACAGGGGAGGTGAAAAACTGTTTTTT	CASSLDRGGEKLFF
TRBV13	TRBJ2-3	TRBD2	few	TGTGCCAGCAGCTTCGGGACTAGCGGAGTGGTAGATACGCAGTATTTT	CASSFGTSGVVDTQYF
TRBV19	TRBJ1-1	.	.	TGTGCCAGTAGCCTGGGGGACACCGTGAACACTGAAGCTTTCTTT	CASSLGDTVNTEAFF
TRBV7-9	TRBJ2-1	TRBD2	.	TGTGCCAGCAGCTTAGCCCGACTAGCGGGGACGTCCTACAATGAGCAGTTCTTC	CASSLARLAGTSYNEQFF
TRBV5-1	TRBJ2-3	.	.	TGCGCCAGCATTCCTGCACCGGGACTTTCCACAGATACGCAGTATTTT	CASIPAPGLSTDTQYF
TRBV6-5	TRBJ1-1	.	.	TGTGCCAGCGATCGAATGGAGACGGGTACTGAAGCTTTCTTT	CASDRMETGTEAFF
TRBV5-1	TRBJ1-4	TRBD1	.	TGCGCCAGCAGCCCGGACAGGGGGAATGAAAAACTGTTTTTT	CASSPDRGNEKLFF
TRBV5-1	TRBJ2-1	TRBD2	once	TGCGCCAGCAGCTCAGCGGGGGGATCCTACAATGAGCAGTTCTTC	CASSSAGGSYNEQFF
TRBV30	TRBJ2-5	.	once	TGTGCCTGGAGTGCAGGGTCAACCCAGTACTTC	CAWSAGSTQYF
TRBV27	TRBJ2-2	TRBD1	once	TGTGCCAGCAGTCCCCGACAGGGGGTCACCGGGGAGCTGTTTTTT	CASSPRQGVTGELFF
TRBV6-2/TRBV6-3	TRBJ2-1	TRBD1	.	TGTGCCAGCAGTTCACCGACAGGGCCCTACAATGAGCAGTTCTTC	CASSSPTGPYNEQFF
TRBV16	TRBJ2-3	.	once	TGTGCCAGCAGCCAATCGAGGGAGCTGGGGAGCCCGTATTTT	CASSQSRELGSPYF
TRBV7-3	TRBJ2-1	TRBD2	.	TGTGCCAGCAGCCTTGGACTAGCGGGAGGCGGTGAGCAGTTCTTC	CASSLGLAGGGEQFF
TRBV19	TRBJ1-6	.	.	TGTGCCAGTAGCTCAGGGGTGGTGTTACTTTCACCCCTCCACTTT	CASSSGVVLLSPLHF
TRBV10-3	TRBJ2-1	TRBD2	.	TGTGCCATCAGCGCCTTAGCGGGAGAGAATGAGCAGTTCTTC	CAISALAGENEQFF
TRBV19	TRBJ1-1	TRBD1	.	TGTGCCAGTAGTATAGCCAGGGACAGTCAGGCTTTCTTT	CASSIARDSQAFF
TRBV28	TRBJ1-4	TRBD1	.	TGTGCCAGCAGTCCCTCAACCGGGACAGGGGACGAAAAACTGTTTTTT	CASSPSTGTGDEKLFF
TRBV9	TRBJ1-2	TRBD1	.	TGTGCCAGCAGCTCAGAAGGAGGGGGCTTCATCTATGGCTACACCTTC	CASSSEGGGFIYGYTF
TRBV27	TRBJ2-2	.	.	TGTGCCAGCAGTTTCTGGGGGGCGAACACCGGGGAGCTGTTTTTT	CASSFWGANTGELFF
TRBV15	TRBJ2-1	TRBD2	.	TGTGCCACCAGCAGGGGGGGGACTAGCGTTTCCAATGAGCAGTTCTTC	CATSRGGTSVSNEQFF
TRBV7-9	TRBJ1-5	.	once	TGTGCCAGCAGCCCAGTTTCGGGTCAGCCCCAGCATTTT	CASSPVSGQPQHF
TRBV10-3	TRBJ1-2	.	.	TGTGCCATCAGTGTCGGGGAGGTCTATGGCTACACCTTC	CAISVGEVYGYTF
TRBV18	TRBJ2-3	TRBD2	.	TGTGCCAGCTCACCAAGCGGGGGGATTCCAGATACGCAGTATTTT	CASSPSGGIPDTQYF
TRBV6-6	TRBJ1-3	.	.	TGTGCCAGCCTAGGAGGGAGGAACACCATATATTTT	CASLGGRNTIYF
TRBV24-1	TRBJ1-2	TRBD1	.	TGTGCCACCAGTGATCGACAGGGGATCTATGGCTACACCTTC	CATSDRQGIYGYTF
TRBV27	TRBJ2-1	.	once	TGTGCCAGCAGTTTACAACAGTTCAGCTCCTACAATGAGCAGTTCTTC	CASSLQQFSSYNEQFF
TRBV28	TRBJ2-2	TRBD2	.	TGTGCCAGCGGCGTCCTAGCGGGGGGACCAAACACCGGGGAGCTGTTTTTT	CASGVLAGGPNTGELFF
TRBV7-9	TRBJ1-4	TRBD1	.	TGTGCCAGCAGCGCTACAGGGGGAACTAATGAAAAACTGTTTTTT	CASSATGGTNEKLFF
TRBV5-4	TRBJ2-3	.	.	TGTGCCAGCGGCCCCTCCTCCCTAGATACGCAGTATTTT	CASGPSSLDTQYF
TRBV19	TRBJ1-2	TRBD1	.	TGTGCCAGTAGTTTTCAACAGGGGAACGGCTACACCTTC	CASSFQQGNGYTF